The T cell receptor (beta chain) described here comes from a study of shared clonotypes between healthy human individuals. General observations from the study: Represented diversity (both genetic and exposure-history) was limited by the small number of donors.

Measured with immunoSEQ multiplex PCR; TCRdb has only the in-frame clones, and not every one. The sample lists about 460,000 clones, roughly four fifths seen once, with around 12% in the top ten. Concerning this clone itself: The antigen is not known.

CDR1 is ENHRY, CDR2 SYGVKD, per germline. This CDR3 comprises 14 residues. Trimming removed 2 bases from V and 4 bases from J; junction bases left unmatched: 3. What was sequenced was PBMCs. This TCR was sampled from a woman between 35 and 50 years old in good health. Some clones in this sample may be carry-over from other donors' samples. V and J are TRBV10-3 and TRBJ1-2; TRBD1 matches 8 bases. The CDR3 sequence is CAISEGDRGYGYTF. The CDR3 bases are TGTGCCATCAGTGAGGGTGACAGGGGCTATGGCTACACCTTC.